This T cell receptor (beta chain) derives from a study of cytomegalovirus exposure and HLA in healthy donors. The PCR used 60 Vbeta and 13 Jbeta primers. Assay used: immunoSEQ multiplex PCR; TCRdb lists only in-frame clones, some missing. The sample consists of some 130,000 clones, approximately 71% of them appearing once. Looked up from germline, CDR1 is ENHRY and CDR2 is SYGVKD. The germline V and J ends were trimmed by 10 bases and 2 bases, with 14 bases remaining between them. This CDR3 region has 13 residues. This TCR was recovered from a man under 40 in good health and CMV-seronegative. The specimen sequenced was PBMCs. The V gene is TRBV10-3, the J gene TRBJ2-5; TRBD1 might be the D (6 bases). The CDR3: CATRGGSQETQYF. The CDR3 region has the DNA TGTGCCACCCGAGGGGGTAGTCAAGAGACCCAGTACTTC.